These T cell receptor beta chains were read from a single sample in a study of cytomegalovirus exposure and HLA in healthy donors. Measured with immunoSEQ multiplex PCR; TCRdb has only the in-frame clones, and not every one. Seen here are tens of thousands of clones, more than 60% observed once, and the top ten hold around 1.5%. The sample comprised PBMCs. These receptors were collected from a man aged 40-55 years in good health and CMV-seronegative. The CDR3 runs from the conserved cysteine through the conserved F or W. The D gene is left open where the match is weak. Only part of the rows carry a size: once, few, many, or a class if the clone is expanded.

>NA|NA|TRBV4-1|TRBJ1-4
TGCGCCAGCAGTTCAGCGGGGGTGGGAAAACTGTTTTTT
CASSSAGVGKLFF
>NA|NA|TRBV6-4|TRBJ1-1
TGTGCCAGCAGTGAGAGACAAGGCACTGAAGCTTTCTTT
CASSERQGTEAFF
>NA|NA|TRBV6-5|TRBJ1-5
TGTGCCAGCAGTCCTTGGAGGGAGAGCAATCAGCCCCAGCATTTT
CASSPWRESNQPQHF
>TRBD2|NA|TRBV7-9|TRBJ2-3
TGTGCCAGCAGTCCACTCGCGGGAGGTGCAGATACGCAGTATTTT
CASSPLAGGADTQYF
>NA|few|TRBV12-5|TRBJ1-4
TGTGCTAGTGGTTCCAGGGGTAATGAAAAACTGTTTTTT
CASGSRGNEKLFF
>NA|NA|TRBV7-9|TRBJ2-3
TGTGCCAGCGGGAGTAGGACAGATACGCAGTATTTT
CASGSRTDTQYF
>NA|NA|TRBV6-4|TRBJ2-2
TGTGCCAGCAGTGCGGGAGCAAGCGGGGAGCTGTTTTTT
CASSAGASGELFF
>NA|NA|TRBV5-4|TRBJ1-3
TGTGCCAGCAGCCCGGGTCTTGGAAACACCATATATTTT
CASSPGLGNTIYF
>NA|NA|TRBV4-1|TRBJ2-2
TGCGCCAGCAGGGCAGGCGGGACGAACACCGGGGAGCTGTTTTTT
CASRAGGTNTGELFF
>NA|NA|TRBV7-3|TRBJ2-1
TGTGCCAGCAGACTTGATGGTGAGCAGTTCTTC
CASRLDGEQFF
>TRBD1|few|TRBV19|TRBJ1-5
TGTGCCAGTAGACCAGACAGGGTACCGGGGCAGCCCCAGCATTTT
CASRPDRVPGQPQHF
>TRBD1|NA|TRBV7-8|TRBJ1-5
TGTGCCAGCAGCTTAGGAGCAGGGACAGGGGCCCGAAAACATCAGCCCCAGCATTTT
CASSLGAGTGARKHQPQHF
>NA|NA|TRBV9|TRBJ1-3
TGTGCCAGCAGCACCCAGGGGATCTCTGGAAACACCATATATTTT
CASSTQGISGNTIYF
>TRBD1|NA|TRBV5-4|TRBJ1-1
TGTGCCAGCGCCCCAGGGGGCGGGCGGAGCACTGAAGCTTTCTTT
CASAPGGGRSTEAFF
>TRBD1|NA|TRBV9|TRBJ2-7
TGTGCCAGCAGCCCAGAGGGGGGACAGGGCGGCTACGAGCAGTACTTC
CASSPEGGQGGYEQYF
>TRBD2|NA|TRBV4-1|TRBJ2-5
TGCGCCAGCAGCCAAGAAAGAGGCGGGAGGTACCAAGAGACCCAGTACTTC
CASSQERGGRYQETQYF
>TRBD1|NA|TRBV28|TRBJ1-1
TGTGCCAGCAGTACGCGGCGGGACAGTGTGAACACTGAAGCTTTCTTT
CASSTRRDSVNTEAFF
>TRBD2|NA|TRBV5-1|TRBJ2-1
TGCGCCAGCAGCTTAGCGGGAGTGTCGTACAATGAGCAGTTCTTC
CASSLAGVSYNEQFF
>TRBD1|medium-sized|TRBV18|TRBJ2-7
TGTGCCAGCTCACCACGGAATAAGGACAGGATAAGCTCCTACGAGCAGTACTTC
CASSPRNKDRISSYEQYF
>TRBD1|NA|TRBV7-9|TRBJ2-6
TGTGCCAGCAGCTTACGGGGACAGGAAACGGCCTCTGGGGCCAACGTCCTGACTTTC
CASSLRGQETASGANVLTF
>NA|NA|TRBV6-5|TRBJ2-5
TGTGCCAGCAGCCTTGGACAGGGCGGGAGAGAGACCCAGTACTTC
CASSLGQGGRETQYF
>TRBD2|NA|TRBV18|TRBJ2-1
TGTGCCAGCTCACCAACTAGCGGGGAGAATGAGCAGTTCTTC
CASSPTSGENEQFF
>TRBD1|NA|TRBV28|TRBJ1-5
TGTGCCAGCAGGACAGGGGGCCAGCCCCAGCATTTT
CASRTGGQPQHF
>NA|NA|TRBV18|TRBJ1-6
TGTGCCAGCTCACCGACGGGATATTCACCCCTCCACTTT
CASSPTGYSPLHF
>NA|NA|TRBV6-1|TRBJ2-7
TGTGCCAGCAGTACAGGGTTCAACTACGAGCAGTACTTC
CASSTGFNYEQYF
>NA|NA|TRBV7-8|TRBJ2-5
TGTGCCAGCAGCTTGGGGGGAGTCGCTGAGACCCAGTACTTC
CASSLGGVAETQYF
>TRBD1|NA|TRBV15|TRBJ2-7
TGTGCCACCAGCAGAGACTCTTTTGGGACAGGGGACCACGAGCAGTACTTC
CATSRDSFGTGDHEQYF
>NA|NA|TRBV15|TRBJ2-1
TGTGCCACCAGCAGAGATAGCGGTCCCTACAATGAGCAGTTCTTC
CATSRDSGPYNEQFF
>TRBD1|NA|TRBV7-3|TRBJ2-5
TGTGCCAGCAGCTGGACAGGGGGTGAGACCCAGTACTTC
CASSWTGGETQYF
>NA|NA|TRBV5-1|TRBJ2-7
TGCGCCAGCAGCTTGGACGCCGCAGGGGTTAGCGAGCAGTACTTC
CASSLDAAGVSEQYF